These 27 T cell receptor beta chains were sequenced from one sample in a study of a mutant IDH1 vaccine in newly diagnosed glioma. Libraries were prepared by immunoSEQ multiplex PCR; TCRdb keeps only in-frame clonotypes and omits some of them. The profile covers approximately 100,000 clones, with approximately 89% appearing a single time and approximately 0.8% taken by the ten largest. The time point: week 47, end of study. Vaccinated patients received 300 ug of mutant IDH1 20-mer peptide per dose, with topical imiquimod. These receptors have no identified antigens. The sequences come from PBMCs, collected from a glioma patient whose treatment included an IDH1 peptide vaccine. Every receptor here comes from a woman in her forties or fifties with glioma.

This clone occurred once. This rearrangement joins TRBV5-8 to TRBJ2-1; D gene unclear. Trimming removed 1 base from V and 2 bases from J, with 10 bases in between. Germline values: CDR1 SGHTS, CDR2 YDEGEE. There are 15 residues in the CDR3. Here the CDR3 reads CASSLYAETYNEQFF. The CDR3 DNA follows: TGTGCCAGCAGCTTGTACGCAGAAACCTACAATGAGCAGTTCTTC.

This chain joins TRBV19 and TRBJ2-1, with 7 bases aligning to TRBD2. CDR1 is LNHDA and CDR2 is SQIVND in the germline V gene (reference sequence). The V gene end was trimmed by 4 bases and the J gene end by 3 bases; junction bases not matched to a gene: 3. This CDR3 region has 14 residues. The CDR3 bases are TGTGCCAGTAGTAGAAGCGGGGACTACAATGAGCAGTTCTTC. As protein: CASSRSGDYNEQFF. The full variable domain, with the rest looked up from reference TRBV19 and TRBJ2-1, is DGGITQSPKYLFRKEGQNVTLSCEQNLNHDAMYWYRQDPGQGLRLIYYSQIVNDFQKGDIAEGYSVSREKKESFPLTVTSAQKNPTAFYLCASSRSGDYNEQFFGPGTRLTVL.

This clone has a handful of counts. J is TRBJ1-5 and V is TRBV7-6; tentatively, D is TRBD1 (5 bases). The CDR3 runs to 12 residues. V was clipped by 1 base and J by 7 bases, with 5 bases between them. From germline, CDR1 is SGHVS and CDR2 FNYEAQ. The CDR3 loop is CASSLGGQPQHF. CDR3 DNA: TGTGCCAGCAGCTTAGGGGGGCAGCCCCAGCATTTT.

The chain combines TRBV12-5 with TRBJ2-1, with TRBD1 as a possible D gene (6 bases). This CDR3 spans 14 amino acids. CDR1 and CDR2 (germline): LGHNT, FRNRAP. The ends were cut back, 5 bases at V and 7 bases at J, with 15 bases in the middle. CDR3 in amino acids: CASGPGQFQNEQFF. The CDR3 bases are TGTGCTAGTGGTCCTGGACAGTTCCAAAATGAGCAGTTCTTC.

The chain recombines TRBV29-1 with TRBJ2-7, with TRBD2 identical over 8 bases. The length of the CDR3 is 13 residues. V shed 4 bases and J 5 bases; nucleotides not matched to a gene: 7. In germline, CDR1 is SQVTM, CDR2 ANQGSEA. DNA of the CDR3: TGCAGCGTTGTGGCAGCGGGAGTCGACGAGCAGTACTTC. Encoded protein: CSVVAAGVDEQYF.

A few counts support this clone. The V and J genes are TRBV2 and TRBJ2-3; no reliable D call. V was cut by 7 bases and J by 4 bases, with 12 bases left in between. This CDR3 comprises 13 residues. Germline V gene lookup returns CDR1 SNHLY and CDR2 FYNNEI. The CDR3 region has the DNA TGTGCCAGCATGGCTAGGTACCCAGATACGCAGTATTTT. This translates into CASMARYPDTQYF.

The gene calls are TRBV7-2 and TRBJ1-3; no clear D. The V end lost 6 bases, the J end lost 0 bases, and 15 bases lay between the germline ends. Germline values: CDR1 SGHTA, CDR2 FQGNSA. This CDR3 is built from 16 residues. The CDR3 DNA is TGTGCCAGCAGTCCTCGGACGGGAGGCTCTGGAAACACCATATATTTT. Translation: CASSPRTGGSGNTIYF.

This chain uses TRBV5-1 with TRBJ2-1, with 14 bases matching TRBD2. Trimming took 5 bases from V and 8 from J; bases not matched to a gene: 9. Germline CDR1 reads SGHRS; CDR2 reads YFSETQ. The CDR3 has 16 amino acids. The chain's CDR3 is CASSPTGTSGSHEQFF. The CDR3 DNA reads as TGCGCCAGCAGTCCCACCGGGACTAGCGGGAGTCATGAGCAGTTCTTC.

This clone was recorded once. The chain combines TRBV6-6 with TRBJ1-2, with 7 positions matching TRBD1. Germline CDR1 is MNHNY and CDR2 is SVGAGI (reference sequence). V was clipped by 5 bases and J by 7 bases; unmatched bases: 7. The CDR3 runs to 13 residues. CDR3: CASSPQGYGGYTF. The CDR3 coding sequence is TGTGCCAGCAGTCCACAGGGGTATGGTGGCTACACCTTC.

The chain recombines TRBV5-4 with TRBJ2-7, with D tentatively TRBD1 (5 bases). The germline V gene encodes CDR1 SGHNT and CDR2 YYREEE (reference sequence). The CDR3 is made up of 14 amino acids. Trimming left V 4 bases short and J 7 bases short, with 18 bases between. CDR3 region: CASSAPTPQGEQYF. Written as DNA, the CDR3 is TGTGCCAGCAGCGCCCCTACTCCGCAGGGTGAGCAGTACTTC. Drawing the rest from reference TRBV5-4 and TRBJ2-7, the complete variable domain is ETGVTQSPTHLIKTRGQQVTLRCSSQSGHNTVSWYQQALGQGPQFIFQYYREEENGRGNFPPRFSGLQFPNYSSELNVNALELDDSALYLCASSAPTPQGEQYFGPGTRLTVT.

To note about this clone: A read error is likely, as this CDR3 ends without the conserved phenylalanine or tryptophan. The chain links TRBV10-3 to TRBJ1-2, with 9 bases that match TRBD1. There are 12 residues in the CDR3. Germline V CDR1 and CDR2: ENHRY, SYGVKD. J gave up 3 bases and V 9 bases, and 2 bases lay outside the gene matches. CDR3 DNA sequence: TGTGCCATGGGACAGGGCGACTATGGCTACACCCTC. Its protein is CAMGQGDYGYTL.

The chain recombines TRBV11-2 with TRBJ2-7; weak D call: TRBD2 (6 bases). The V gene lost 1 base and the J gene lost 0 bases, with 7 bases spanning the gap. In germline, CDR1 is SGHAT, CDR2 FQNNGV. This CDR3 is 14 amino acids long. CDR3 coding DNA: TGTGCCAGCAGCTTAGGCGGGACCTCCTACGAGCAGTACTTC. Translating gives CASSLGGTSYEQYF.

The chain combines TRBV27 with TRBJ2-1, with 7 bases that match TRBD1. Per the germline V gene, CDR1 is MNHEY and CDR2 is SMNVEV (reference sequence). With V trimmed by 8 bases and J by 4 bases, 20 bases remained unmatched. The CDR3 length is 18 residues. CDR3 DNA: TGTGCCAGCCGCACCCGAGATAGACAGGGACGACATTACAATGAGCAGTTCTTC. This encodes CASRTRDRQGRHYNEQFF.

This clone appeared once. Other nucleotide sequences in the sample specify the same CDR3. The chain carries TRBV7-3 and TRBJ1-1, with a weak D call TRBD1 (5 bases). This CDR3 contains 13 residues. Germline V CDR1 and CDR2: SGHTA, FQGTGA. Trimming shortened V by 3 bases and J by 7 bases, and 12 bases separated the two germline ends. The CDR3 DNA is TGTGCCAGCAGCTTGGGGCAGGCGAGTGAAGCTTTCTTT. It yields the protein CASSLGQASEAFF.

On this clone itself: This sample includes further DNA sequences coding for the same CDR3. J is TRBJ2-5 and V is TRBV5-1; D call uncertain. In germline, CDR1 is SGHRS, CDR2 YFSETQ. Deletions cut 0 bases from V and 2 bases from J, with 5 bases between. There are 13 residues in the CDR3. The CDR3 bases are TGCGCCAGCAGCTTGGCACAGCAAGAGACCCAGTACTTC. Its translation is CASSLAQQETQYF.

The chain joins TRBV6-5 to TRBJ2-7, with TRBD2 as a possible D gene (6 bases). V lost 6 bases and J 0 bases, leaving 12 bases between the germline ends. CDR3 length: 14 residues. The germline V gene has CDR1 MNHEY and CDR2 SVGAGI. CDR3 DNA sequence: TGTGCCAGCAGGGAGGGACCCAGCTCCTACGAGCAGTACTTC. Translated: CASREGPSSYEQYF.

The chain carries TRBV7-8 and TRBJ1-3; D might be TRBD1 (5 bases). The V end lost 5 bases, the J end lost 3 bases, and 14 bases lay between the germline ends. Germline CDR1 SGHVS, CDR2 FQNEAQ. CDR3 length equals 15 residues. The CDR3 loop reads CASSPGITGGNTIYF. The CDR3 region has the DNA TGTGCCAGCAGCCCAGGGATTACTGGTGGAAACACCATATATTTT. Based on the CDR3 plus reference TRBV7-8 and TRBJ1-3, the full variable domain is GAGVSQSPRYKVAKRGQDVALRCDPISGHVSLFWYQQALGQGPEFLTYFQNEAQLDKSGLPSDRFFAERPEGSVSTLKIQRTQQEDSAVYLCASSPGITGGNTIYFGEGSWLTVV.

This chain connects TRBV7-9 to TRBJ2-7, with D perhaps matching TRBD1 or TRBD2 (5 bases each). The germline V and J ends were trimmed by 0 bases and 7 bases, with 16 bases remaining between them. The CDR3 runs 15 residues. Germline CDR1 SEHNR, CDR2 FQNEAQ (reference sequence). This CDR3 reads CASSLAPGPAFEQYF. For the CDR3, the DNA is TGTGCCAGCAGCTTAGCCCCGGGACCCGCCTTTGAGCAGTACTTC.

This clone was seen only once. The J gene is TRBJ1-1, the V gene TRBV6-1; possibly TRBD1 for D (6 bases). With 7 bases removed from V and 4 bases from J, the gap between germline ends came to 13 bases. Per germline, CDR1 MNHNS and CDR2 SASEGT. The CDR3 runs to 13 residues. CDR3 region: CASNSRGGTEAFF. CDR3 bases: TGTGCCAGCAATTCCAGGGGAGGCACTGAAGCTTTCTTT.

This clone came up many times. The genes are TRBV9 and TRBJ2-2; 7 nucleotides agree with TRBD1. The germline V gene encodes CDR1 SGDLS and CDR2 YYNGEE. V lost 0 bases to trimming and J lost 4 bases; unmatched junction nucleotides: 6. The CDR3 contains 16 residues. CDR3 loop: CASSVATGVRTGELFF. The CDR3 DNA sequence: TGTGCCAGCAGCGTAGCTACAGGGGTCCGCACCGGGGAGCTGTTTTTT.

This chain uses TRBV10-3 with TRBJ2-3; D unresolved. This CDR3 contains 15 residues. Germline values: CDR1 ENHRY, CDR2 SYGVKD. Trimming shortened V by 4 bases and J by 1 base, and 12 bases separated the two germline ends. This CDR3 is CAISADLTGTDTQYF. CDR3 bases: TGTGCCATCAGTGCGGACCTCACTGGCACAGATACGCAGTATTTT.

This sequence joins TRBV19 and TRBJ1-1; 7 bases align to TRBD1. With V trimmed by 11 bases and J by 0 bases, 6 bases remained unmatched. Germline V lookup: CDR1 LNHDA, CDR2 SQIVND (reference sequence). This CDR3 comprises 13 residues. The CDR3 nucleotides read TGTGCCGTCGAGGGACAGTTGAACACTGAAGCTTTCTTT. Encoded protein: CAVEGQLNTEAFF.

The chain recombines TRBV5-1 with TRBJ2-5; 7 nucleotides agree with TRBD1. Germline values: CDR1 SGHRS, CDR2 YFSETQ. The V and J ends lost 3 bases and 5 bases, in that order; junction bases with no gene match: 4. The CDR3 has 13 residues. The CDR3 is CASSSTGSETQYF. The CDR3 bases are TGCGCCAGCAGCTCGACAGGGTCCGAGACCCAGTACTTC.

CDR3 DNA sequence: TGTGCCAGCAGTGAGGACAGGGGATTAGGTTACGAGCAGTACTTC. Translating gives CASSEDRGLGYEQYF. The V gene is TRBV2, the J gene TRBJ2-7, with 9 bases lining up with TRBD1. V was pared by 3 bases and J by 4 bases, with 7 bases of the junction left unmatched. The CDR3 totals 15 residues. CDR1 and CDR2 from the germline V gene are SNHLY and FYNNEI.

The rearrangement joins TRBV28 to TRBJ1-1, with TRBD1 as a possible D gene (5 bases). The CDR3 totals 13 residues. Deletions cut 5 bases from V and 3 bases from J, with 10 bases between. Germline V gene lookup returns CDR1 MDHEN and CDR2 SYDVKM. The CDR3 DNA is TGTGCCAGCAGTCCCCGGGGGTACACTGAAGCTTTCTTT. Translation gives CASSPRGYTEAFF.

This rearrangement joins TRBV6-5 to TRBJ1-5; D is perhaps TRBD1 (6 bases). Germline V gene lookup returns CDR1 MNHEY and CDR2 SVGAGI. The ends were cut back, 7 bases at V and 3 bases at J, with 10 bases in the middle. This CDR3 spans 13 amino acids. Here the CDR3 reads CASTGQPNQPQHF. CDR3 nucleotide sequence: TGTGCCAGCACCGGACAGCCCAATCAGCCCCAGCATTTT.

In this sample, this clone turned up once. V gene TRBV7-9 combines with J gene TRBJ1-4; D is unclear. The V end was cut by 0 bases, the J end by 5 bases, with 13 bases between. Germline V gene sequence: CDR1 SEHNR, CDR2 FQNEAQ (reference sequence). There are 16 residues in the CDR3. The CDR3 protein is CASSLAGLLRNEKLFF. The CDR3 DNA reads TGTGCCAGCAGCTTAGCCGGGTTATTAAGGAATGAAAAACTGTTTTTT.